This TCR beta chain was recorded in a study of cytomegalovirus exposure and HLA in healthy donors. Overall study results and limits: When analyzed later, the rates of TCR association showed variation by HLA locus, with DRB1 the most and HLA-C the fewest. Beyond CMV serostatus, there was no information to go on about immune exposure.

V lost 4 bases and J lost 2, with 16 bases in between. This CDR3 contains 16 residues. Germline V gene sequence: CDR1 SGHNT, CDR2 YYREEE (reference sequence). While unrecorded immune exposures were likely, the donors were nominally healthy when sampled. Of note for this clone: Its antigen remains unknown.

Amplification used 60 Vbeta primers and 13 Jbeta primers. Authors' data handling: The count from a later analysis was some 76 million unique TCR beta chains, 9 million to 12 million of them shared. Produced via immunoSEQ multiplex PCR; TCRdb's table is partial and in-frame only. V, J and clone size were drawn from that table, and D and trimming were deduced from the DNA. The repertoire consists of around 180,000 clones, with about four fifths occurring once and the leading ten covering approximately 0.26%. Material: PBMCs. The receptor's source is a boy under 18 in good health and CMV-seronegative. The chain joins TRBV5-4 to TRBJ2-1; tentatively, D is TRBD1 (5 bases). CDR3 nucleotide sequence: TGTGCCAGCAGCCGCAAGGACAAGCCTACCTACAATGAGCAGTTCTTC. Its protein is CASSRKDKPTYNEQFF. Based on the CDR3 plus reference TRBV5-4 and TRBJ2-1, the full variable domain is ETGVTQSPTHLIKTRGQQVTLRCSSQSGHNTVSWYQQALGQGPQFIFQYYREEENGRGNFPPRFSGLQFPNYSSELNVNALELDDSALYLCASSRKDKPTYNEQFFGPGTRLTVL.